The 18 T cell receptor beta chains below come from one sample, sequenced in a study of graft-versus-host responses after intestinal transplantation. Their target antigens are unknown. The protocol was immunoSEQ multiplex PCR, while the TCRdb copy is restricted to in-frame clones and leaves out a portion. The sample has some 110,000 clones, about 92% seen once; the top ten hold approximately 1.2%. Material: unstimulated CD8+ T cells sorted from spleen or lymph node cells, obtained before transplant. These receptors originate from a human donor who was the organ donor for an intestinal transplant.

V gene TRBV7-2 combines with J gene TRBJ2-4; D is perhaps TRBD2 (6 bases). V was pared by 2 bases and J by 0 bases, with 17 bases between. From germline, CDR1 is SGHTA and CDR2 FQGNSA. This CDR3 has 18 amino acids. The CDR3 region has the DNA TGTGCCAGCAGCTTACCCCCGGGACTTGTTCTAGCCAAAAACATTCAGTACTTC. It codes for CASSLPPGLVLAKNIQYF.

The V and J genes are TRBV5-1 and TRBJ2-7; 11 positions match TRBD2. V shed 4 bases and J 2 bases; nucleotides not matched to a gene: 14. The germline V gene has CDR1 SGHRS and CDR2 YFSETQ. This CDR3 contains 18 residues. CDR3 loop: CASSTRFDSGRAPYEQYF. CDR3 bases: TGCGCCAGCAGCACCCGTTTTGATAGCGGGAGGGCCCCCTACGAGCAGTACTTC.

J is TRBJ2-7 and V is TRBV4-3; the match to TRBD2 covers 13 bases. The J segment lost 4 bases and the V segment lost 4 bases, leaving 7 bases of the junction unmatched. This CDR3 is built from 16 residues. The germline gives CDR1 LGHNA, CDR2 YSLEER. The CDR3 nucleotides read TGCGCCAGCAGCCCCGAACTAGCGGGAGGGGTATACGAGCAGTACTTC. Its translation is CASSPELAGGVYEQYF.

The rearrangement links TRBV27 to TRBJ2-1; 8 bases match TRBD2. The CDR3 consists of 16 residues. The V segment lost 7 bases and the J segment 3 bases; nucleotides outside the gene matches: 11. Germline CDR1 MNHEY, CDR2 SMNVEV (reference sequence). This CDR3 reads CASNPAAGAIYNEQFF. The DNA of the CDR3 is TGTGCCAGCAATCCAGCAGCGGGGGCAATCTACAATGAGCAGTTCTTC.

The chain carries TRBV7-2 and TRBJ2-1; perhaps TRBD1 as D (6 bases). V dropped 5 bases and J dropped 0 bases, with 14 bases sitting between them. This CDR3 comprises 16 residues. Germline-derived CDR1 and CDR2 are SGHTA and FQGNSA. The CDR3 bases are TGTGCCAGCAGCGATTTACAGGGTAGCTCCTACAATGAGCAGTTCTTC. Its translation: CASSDLQGSSYNEQFF. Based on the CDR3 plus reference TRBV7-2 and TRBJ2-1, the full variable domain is GAGVSQSPSNKVTEKGKDVELRCDPISGHTALYWYRQSLGQGLEFLIYFQGNSAPDKSGLPSDRFSAERTGGSVSTLTIQRTQQEDSAVYLCASSDLQGSSYNEQFFGPGTRLTVL.

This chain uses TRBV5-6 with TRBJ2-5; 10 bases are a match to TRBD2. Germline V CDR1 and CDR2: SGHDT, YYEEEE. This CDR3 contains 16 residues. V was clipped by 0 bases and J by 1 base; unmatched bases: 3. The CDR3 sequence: CASSLGGTSAQETQYF. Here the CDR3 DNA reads TGTGCCAGCAGCTTGGGAGGGACTAGCGCCCAAGAGACCCAGTACTTC.

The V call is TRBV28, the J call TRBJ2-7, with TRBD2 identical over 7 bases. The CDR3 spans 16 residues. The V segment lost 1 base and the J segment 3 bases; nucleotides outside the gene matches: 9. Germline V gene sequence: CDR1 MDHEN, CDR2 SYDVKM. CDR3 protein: CASSLLVVAGYYEQYF. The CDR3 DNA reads TGTGCCAGCAGTTTATTGGTCGTAGCGGGCTACTACGAGCAGTACTTC.

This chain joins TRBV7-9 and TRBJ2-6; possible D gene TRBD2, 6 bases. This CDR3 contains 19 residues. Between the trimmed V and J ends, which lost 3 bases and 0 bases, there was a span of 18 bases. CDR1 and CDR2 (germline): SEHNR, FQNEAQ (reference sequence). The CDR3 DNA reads TGTGCCAGCAGCTTGGCGCGGGGCCCCACCTCCTCTGGGGCCAACGTCCTGACTTTC. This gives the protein CASSLARGPTSSGANVLTF. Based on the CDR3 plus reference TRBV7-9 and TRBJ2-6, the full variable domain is DTGVSQNPRHKITKRGQNVTFRCDPISEHNRLYWYRQTLGQGPEFLTYFQNEAQLEKSRLLSDRFSAERPKGSFSTLEIQRTEQGDSAMYLCASSLARGPTSSGANVLTFGAGSRLTVL.

The CDR3 nucleotides read TGCAGCGCCCAGCAAGAGGGCGGGTTCGGCTACACCTTC. It translates to CSAQQEGGFGYTF. The rearrangement joins TRBV29-1 to TRBJ1-2, with no clear D. CDR1 SQVTM and CDR2 ANQGSEA come from the germline V gene. This CDR3 region has 13 residues. V lost 7 bases, J lost 8 bases, and 20 bases lay in between.

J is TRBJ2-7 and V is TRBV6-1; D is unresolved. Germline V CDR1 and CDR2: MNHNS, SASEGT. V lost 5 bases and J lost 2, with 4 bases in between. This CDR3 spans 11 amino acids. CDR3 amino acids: CASSITYEQYF. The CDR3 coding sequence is TGTGCCAGCAGTATAACCTACGAGCAGTACTTC.

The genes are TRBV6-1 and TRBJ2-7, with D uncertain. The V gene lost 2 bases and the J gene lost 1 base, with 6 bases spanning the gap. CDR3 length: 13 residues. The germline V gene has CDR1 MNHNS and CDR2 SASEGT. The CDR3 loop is CASSEQASYEQYF. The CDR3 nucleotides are TGTGCCAGCAGTGAACAAGCGTCCTACGAGCAGTACTTC.

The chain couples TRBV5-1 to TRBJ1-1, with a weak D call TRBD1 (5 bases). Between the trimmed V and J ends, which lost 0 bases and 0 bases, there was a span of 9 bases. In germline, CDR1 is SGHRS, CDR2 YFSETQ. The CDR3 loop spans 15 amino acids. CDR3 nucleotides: TGCGCCAGCAGCTTGGCGGGGGGTATGAACACTGAAGCTTTCTTT. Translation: CASSLAGGMNTEAFF. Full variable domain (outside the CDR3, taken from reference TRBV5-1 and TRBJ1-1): KAGVTQTPRYLIKTRGQQVTLSCSPISGHRSVSWYQQTPGQGLQFLFEYFSETQRNKGNFPGRFSGRQFSNSRSEMNVSTLELGDSALYLCASSLAGGMNTEAFFGQGTRLTVV.

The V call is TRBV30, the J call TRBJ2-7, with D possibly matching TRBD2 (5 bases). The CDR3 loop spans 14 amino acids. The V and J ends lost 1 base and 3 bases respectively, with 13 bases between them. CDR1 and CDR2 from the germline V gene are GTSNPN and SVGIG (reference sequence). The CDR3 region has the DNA TGTGCCTGGAGTGACCTTAGCGCCAACTACGAGCAGTACTTC. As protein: CAWSDLSANYEQYF.

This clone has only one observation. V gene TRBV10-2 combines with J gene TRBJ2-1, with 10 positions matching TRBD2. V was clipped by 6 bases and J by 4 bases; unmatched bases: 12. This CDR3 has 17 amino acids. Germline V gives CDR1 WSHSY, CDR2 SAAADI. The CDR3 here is CASRSSGSSWPYNEQFF. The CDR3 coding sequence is TGCGCCAGCAGGTCTAGCGGGAGTAGTTGGCCTTACAATGAGCAGTTCTTC.

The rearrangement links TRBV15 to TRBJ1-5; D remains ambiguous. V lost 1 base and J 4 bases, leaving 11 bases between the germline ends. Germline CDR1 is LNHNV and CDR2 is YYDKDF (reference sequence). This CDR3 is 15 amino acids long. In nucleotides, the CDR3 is TGTGCCACCAGCAGAGTTTCTAGGCGGAATCAGCCCCAGCATTTT. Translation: CATSRVSRRNQPQHF.

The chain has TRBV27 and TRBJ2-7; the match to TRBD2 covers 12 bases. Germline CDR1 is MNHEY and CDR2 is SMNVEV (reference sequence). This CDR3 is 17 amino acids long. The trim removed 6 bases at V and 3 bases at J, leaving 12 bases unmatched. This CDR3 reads CASSPRGLAGGYYEQYF. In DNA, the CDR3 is TGTGCCAGCAGCCCCCGAGGGCTAGCGGGAGGGTACTACGAGCAGTACTTC.

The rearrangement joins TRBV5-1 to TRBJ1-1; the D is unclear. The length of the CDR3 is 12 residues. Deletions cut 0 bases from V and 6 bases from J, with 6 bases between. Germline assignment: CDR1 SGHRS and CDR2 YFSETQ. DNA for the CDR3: TGCGCCAGCAGCTTGGATGGGTCTGAAGCTTTCTTT. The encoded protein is CASSLDGSEAFF. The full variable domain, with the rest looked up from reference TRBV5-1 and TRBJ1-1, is KAGVTQTPRYLIKTRGQQVTLSCSPISGHRSVSWYQQTPGQGLQFLFEYFSETQRNKGNFPGRFSGRQFSNSRSEMNVSTLELGDSALYLCASSLDGSEAFFGQGTRLTVV.

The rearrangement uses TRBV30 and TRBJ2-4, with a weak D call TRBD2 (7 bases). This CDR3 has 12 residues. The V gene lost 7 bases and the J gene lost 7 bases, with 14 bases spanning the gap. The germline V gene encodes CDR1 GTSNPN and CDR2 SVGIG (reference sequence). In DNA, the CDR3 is TGTGCCTTCCGGGAGGACAGCAACATTCAGTACTTC. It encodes CAFREDSNIQYF.